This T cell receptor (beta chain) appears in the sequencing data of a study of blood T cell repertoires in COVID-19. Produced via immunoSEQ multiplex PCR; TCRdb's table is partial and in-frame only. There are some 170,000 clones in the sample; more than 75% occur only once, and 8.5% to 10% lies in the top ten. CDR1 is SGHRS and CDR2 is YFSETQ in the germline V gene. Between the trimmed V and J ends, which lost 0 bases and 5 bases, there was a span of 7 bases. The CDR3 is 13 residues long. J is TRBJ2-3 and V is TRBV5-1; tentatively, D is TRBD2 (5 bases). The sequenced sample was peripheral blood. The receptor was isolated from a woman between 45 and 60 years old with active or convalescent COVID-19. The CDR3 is CASSLAAGDTQYF. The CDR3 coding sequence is TGCGCCAGCAGCTTGGCCGCGGGAGATACGCAGTATTTT.